Given below is one T cell receptor beta chain in context. This entry comes from a study of blood T cell repertoires in COVID-19. Losses at the gene ends were 3 bases for V and 1 base for J; bases not matched to a gene: 2. This CDR3 has 15 amino acids. Germline loops: CDR1 SGHAT, CDR2 FQNNGV. Exposed participants encountered a COVID-19 case during the 2 weeks preceding study entry. The table came from immunoSEQ multiplex PCR; TCRdb's copy has only in-frame clones and leaves some out. The repertoire includes 400,000 to 500,000 clones, nearly 90% of them detected once, and 1.4% sits in the top ten. The chain joins TRBV11-2 to TRBJ1-3; 8 bases are a match to TRBD1. The sample consisted of PBMCs or T cells enriched from blood (not recorded which). The sequence was obtained from a woman between 18 and 30 years old who had been exposed to COVID-19. CDR3 DNA sequence: TGTGCCAGCAGCTTGGACAGGGCTTCTGGAAACACCATATATTTT. Translation gives CASSLDRASGNTIYF.